These T cell receptor beta chains were read from a single sample in a study of blood T cells in healthy people across ages. TCRdb redid the calling of the 5' RACE reads with MiXCR, one entry per CDR3 protein. The repertoire has 600,000 to 850,000 distinct CDR3 sequences, more than 20% of them found once; the top ten carry just under 9.5%. This same sample was also taken into another study, of T cells of mothers and their children.

Sequencing input: blood. The receptors come from a boy younger than 18 in good health. The CDR3 runs from the conserved cysteine through the conserved F or W. A D gene is named only where the DNA matches it firmly. Size tells how often a clone was seen (once, few, many) or the class of an expanded clone, and some rows leave it out.

CDR3 protein,CDR3 DNA,D gene,clone size,J gene,V gene,CDR3 length
CSAGTSDYNEQFF,TGCAGTGCCGGGACTAGCGATTACAATGAGCAGTTCTTC,TRBD2,few,TRBJ2-1,TRBV20-1,13
CSVVRAAISYNEQFF,TGCAGCGTTGTCCGCGCCGCCATCTCCTACAATGAGCAGTTCTTC,-,-,TRBJ2-1,TRBV29-1,15
CASSSSGTSVNIQYF,TGTGCCAGCAGCTCCTCCGGGACTAGCGTAAACATTCAGTACTTC,TRBD2,few,TRBJ2-4,TRBV7-2,15
CASSQFGSSYNEQFF,TGTGCCAGCAGCCAATTTGGGAGCTCCTACAATGAGCAGTTCTTC,-,-,TRBJ2-1,TRBV4-2,15
CASSTTGPYEQYF,TGTGCCAGCAGTACAACAGGGCCCTACGAGCAGTACTTC,-,-,TRBJ2-7,TRBV6-6,13
CSVMGRVMDEQYF,TGCAGCGTGATGGGGAGGGTAATGGACGAGCAGTACTTC,TRBD2,-,TRBJ2-7,TRBV29-1,13
CASRRGQGGSPLHF,TGTGCCTCCCGGAGGGGGCAGGGAGGGTCACCCCTCCACTTT,TRBD1,-,TRBJ1-6,TRBV10-3,14
CASSQAQSVSTDTQYF,TGCGCCAGCAGCCAAGCCCAGAGCGTTAGCACAGATACGCAGTATTTT,-,-,TRBJ2-3,TRBV4-1,16
CASETSGRINEQFF,TGTGCCAGTGAGACTAGCGGGAGAATAAATGAGCAGTTCTTC,TRBD2,few,TRBJ2-1,TRBV19,14
CASRRGTVNEKLFF,TGCGCCAGCAGAAGAGGGACCGTTAATGAAAAACTGTTTTTT,-,few,TRBJ1-4,TRBV5-1,14